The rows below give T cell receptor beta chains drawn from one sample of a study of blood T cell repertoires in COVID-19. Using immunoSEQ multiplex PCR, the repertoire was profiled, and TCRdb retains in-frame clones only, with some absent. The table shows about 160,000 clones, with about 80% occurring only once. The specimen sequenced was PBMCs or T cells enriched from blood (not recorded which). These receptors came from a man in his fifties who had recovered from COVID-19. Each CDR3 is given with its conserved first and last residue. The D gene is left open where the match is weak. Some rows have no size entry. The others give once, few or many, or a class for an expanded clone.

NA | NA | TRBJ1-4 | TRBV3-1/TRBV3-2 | TGTGCCAGCAGCCTAGGGGGAGGGAAGATTGAAAAACTGTTTTTT | CASSLGGGKIEKLFF
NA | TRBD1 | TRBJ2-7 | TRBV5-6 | TGTGCCAGCAGCTGGGGACAGGGGGGTTACGAGCAGTACTTC | CASSWGQGGYEQYF
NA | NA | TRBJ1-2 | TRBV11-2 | TGTGCCAGCAGCTTGGCAGGGAGGGGAGGTGGCTACACCTTC | CASSLAGRGGGYTF
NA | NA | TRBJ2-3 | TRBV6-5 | TGTGCCACCACGTATAGCGATGGGAGCACAGATACGCAGTATTTT | CATTYSDGSTDTQYF
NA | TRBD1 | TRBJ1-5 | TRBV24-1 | TGTGCCACCCGACAGGGGTCTAACGGCAATCAGCCCCAGCATTTT | CATRQGSNGNQPQHF
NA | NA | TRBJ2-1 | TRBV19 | TGTGCCAGTAGTACCCCGAGGGTCATATCCTACAATGAGCAGTTCTTC | CASSTPRVISYNEQFF
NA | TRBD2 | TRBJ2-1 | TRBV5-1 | TGCGCCAGCAGCTTGGCCCAACTAGCGGCCAATGAGCAGTTCTTC | CASSLAQLAANEQFF
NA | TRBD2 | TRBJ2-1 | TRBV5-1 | TGCGCCAGCACCCTAGCGGGGGAGGATGAGCAGTTCTTC | CASTLAGEDEQFF
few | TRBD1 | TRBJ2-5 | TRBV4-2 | TGTGCCAGCAGCCAAGGGGGACAGGGTCCAGAGACCCAGTACTTC | CASSQGGQGPETQYF
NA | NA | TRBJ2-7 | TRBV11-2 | TGTGCCAGCAGCTCCCACGGACAGATTTTTATGGGCGAGCAGTACTTC | CASSSHGQIFMGEQYF
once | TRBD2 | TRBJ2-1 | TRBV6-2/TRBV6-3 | TGTGCCAGCAGTTACTATCTAGCGGGGGCAGGTGAGCAGTTCTTC | CASSYYLAGAGEQFF
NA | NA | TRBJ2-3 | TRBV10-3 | TGTGCCACCGGACCACGAGGACTGGCAGATACGCAGTATTTT | CATGPRGLADTQYF
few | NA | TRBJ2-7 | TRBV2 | TGTGCCAGCAGACCCGAACCAGGTCTTGCCTACGAGCAGTACTTC | CASRPEPGLAYEQYF
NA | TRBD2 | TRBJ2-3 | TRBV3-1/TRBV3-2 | TGTGCCAGCAGCCAAGCGGGGGGGTGGGGCACAGATACGCAGTATTTT | CASSQAGGWGTDTQYF
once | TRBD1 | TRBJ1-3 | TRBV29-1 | TGCAGCGTTCGGACAGGATCTGGAAACACCATATATTTT | CSVRTGSGNTIYF
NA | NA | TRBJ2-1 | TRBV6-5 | TGTGCCAGCAGGAAAACAGGGATCTCCTACAATGAGCAGTTCTTC | CASRKTGISYNEQFF
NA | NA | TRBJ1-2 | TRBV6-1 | TGTGCCAGCAGTGATGGTCAGGGATCTATAGGGGGCTACACCTTC | CASSDGQGSIGGYTF
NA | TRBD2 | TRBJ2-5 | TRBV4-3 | TGCGCCAGCAGCCAAGACGTCCTAGCGGGGGGCCAAGAGACCCAGTACTTC | CASSQDVLAGGQETQYF
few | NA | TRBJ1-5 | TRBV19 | TGTGCCAGTAAGGGGGAGGGGAGGCAGCCCCAGCATTTT | CASKGEGRQPQHF
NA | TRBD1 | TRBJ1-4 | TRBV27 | TGTGCCAGCAGTAGGGCTGACAGGGGGAATAATGAAAAACTGTTTTTT | CASSRADRGNNEKLFF
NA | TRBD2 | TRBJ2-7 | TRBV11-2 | TGTGCCAGCAGCTTAACACGGGGCCAGCGGGGGGCGAACGAGCAGTACTTC | CASSLTRGQRGANEQYF
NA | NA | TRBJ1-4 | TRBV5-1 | TGCGCCAGCAGCTTGGGTCAGGGGAACATTAATGAAAAACTGTTTTTT | CASSLGQGNINEKLFF
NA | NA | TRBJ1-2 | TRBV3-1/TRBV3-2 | TGTGCCAGCAGCCAAGGTATACGAGACACCAACTATGGCTACACCTTC | CASSQGIRDTNYGYTF
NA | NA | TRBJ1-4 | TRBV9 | TGTGCCAGCAGCGTCGACACCGGTGGGTTGGGTGAAAAACTGTTTTTT | CASSVDTGGLGEKLFF
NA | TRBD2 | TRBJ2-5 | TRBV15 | TGTGCCACCAGCACGAAGAGCGGGGGGGCCCAAGAGACCCAGTACTTC | CATSTKSGGAQETQYF
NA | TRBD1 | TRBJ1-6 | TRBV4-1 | TGCGCCAGCAGCCAAGGGGGACAGGGGGCGAGATCACCCCTCCACTTT | CASSQGGQGARSPLHF
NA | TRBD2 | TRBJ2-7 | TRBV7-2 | TGTGCCAGCAGCTTAATTGCGGCGACCCTCGGGGGGGAGCAGTACTTC | CASSLIAATLGGEQYF
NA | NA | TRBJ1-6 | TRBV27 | TGTGCCAGCAGCCCCTCCCGGTCCCAAGTAGATAATTCACCCCTCCACTTT | CASSPSRSQVDNSPLHF
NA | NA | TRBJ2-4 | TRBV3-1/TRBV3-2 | TGTGCCAGCAGCCAAGGACACCAAAACATTCAGTACTTC | CASSQGHQNIQYF
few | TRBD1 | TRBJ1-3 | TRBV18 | TGTGCCAGCTCACCACAGGGGGCAACTGGAAACACCATATATTTT | CASSPQGATGNTIYF
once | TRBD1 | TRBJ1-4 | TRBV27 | TGTGCCAGCAGGGGACAGTCCGCAACTAATGAAAAACTGTTTTTT | CASRGQSATNEKLFF
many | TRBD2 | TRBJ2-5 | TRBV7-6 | TGTGCCAGCAGCTCAAGCGGGGGGATACAGACCCAGTACTTC | CASSSSGGIQTQYF
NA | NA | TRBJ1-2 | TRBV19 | TGTGCCAGTAGTTACCAGGGCCGAATGGGGGGCTACACCTTC | CASSYQGRMGGYTF
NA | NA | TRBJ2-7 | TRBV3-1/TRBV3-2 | TGTGCCAGCAGCATTCGGGGGGCCCTCTACGAGCAGTACTTC | CASSIRGALYEQYF
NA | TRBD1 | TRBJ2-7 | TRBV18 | TGTGCCAGCTCACCAACCGGGACAGGTTCTTACGAGCAGTACTTC | CASSPTGTGSYEQYF
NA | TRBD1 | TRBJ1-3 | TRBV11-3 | TGTGCCAGCAGCCCTTGGACAGGGAACTCTGGAAACACCATATATTTT | CASSPWTGNSGNTIYF
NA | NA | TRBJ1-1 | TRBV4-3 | TGCGCCAGCAGCCTTCTACAGGGCGCGAACACTGAAGCTTTCTTT | CASSLLQGANTEAFF
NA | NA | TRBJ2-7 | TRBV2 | TGTGCCAGCCGCAGGTCCTACGAGCAGTACTTC | CASRRSYEQYF
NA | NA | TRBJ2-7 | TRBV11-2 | TGTGCCAGCAGCTCAATAATTCGGGGGTTACTCGGATCCTACGAGCAGTACTTC | CASSSIIRGLLGSYEQYF
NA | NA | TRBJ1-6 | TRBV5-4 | TGTGCCAGCAGCTTGGTAGATAATTCACCCCTCCACTTT | CASSLVDNSPLHF
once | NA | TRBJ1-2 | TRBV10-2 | TGCGCCAGCAGTGCGGGGAGGGGTAACTATGGCTACACCTTC | CASSAGRGNYGYTF
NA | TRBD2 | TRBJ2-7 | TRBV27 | TGTGCCAGCAGTAGAGGGGGACTAGTCGGGTACGAGCAGTACTTC | CASSRGGLVGYEQYF
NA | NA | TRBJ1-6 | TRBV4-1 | TGCGCCAGCAGCCCGACGGCAGGGGACGCTTCACCCCTCCACTTT | CASSPTAGDASPLHF
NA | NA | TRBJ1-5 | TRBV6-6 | TGTGCCAGCTTTCGACAGGAGGATCAGCCCCAGCATTTT | CASFRQEDQPQHF
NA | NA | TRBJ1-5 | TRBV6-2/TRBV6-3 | TGTGCCAGCAGTTACATTCAGGGCAATCAGCCCCAGCATTTT | CASSYIQGNQPQHF
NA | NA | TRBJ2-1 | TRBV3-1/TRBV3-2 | TGTGCCAGCAGCGAAAACTACAACTCCTACAATGAGCAGTTCTTC | CASSENYNSYNEQFF
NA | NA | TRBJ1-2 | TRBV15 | TGTGCCACCAGCAGAGATTCGAGGGCAGCCTATGGCTACACCTTC | CATSRDSRAAYGYTF
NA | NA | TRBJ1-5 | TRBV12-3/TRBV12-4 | TGTGCCAGCACCTACAAAGGAGATCAGCCCCAGCATTTT | CASTYKGDQPQHF
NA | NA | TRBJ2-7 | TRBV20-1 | TGCAGTGCTAGTAACAGGAACTACGAGCAGTACTTC | CSASNRNYEQYF
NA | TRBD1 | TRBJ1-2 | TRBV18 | TGTGCCAGCTCACCCCGGACAGGGGACAACTATGGCTACACCTTC | CASSPRTGDNYGYTF
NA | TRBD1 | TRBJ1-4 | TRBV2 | TGTGCCAGCACAGGGGGTCCTGAAAAACTGTTTTTT | CASTGGPEKLFF
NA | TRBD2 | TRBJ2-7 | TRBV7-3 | TGTGCCAGCAGCTTAACCCTAGCGGGGCGGCACGAGCAGTACTTC | CASSLTLAGRHEQYF
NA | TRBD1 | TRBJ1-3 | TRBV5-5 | TGTGCCAGCAGCTTGCCCACAGGGGCGAGAAACACCATATATTTT | CASSLPTGARNTIYF
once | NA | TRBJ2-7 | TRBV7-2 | TGTGCCAGCAGCTTAGGGGAAGGGGCCTACGAGCAGTACTTC | CASSLGEGAYEQYF
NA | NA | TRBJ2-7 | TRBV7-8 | TGTGCCAGCAGCTTAGTTGGCCAAACCTACGAGCAGTACTTC | CASSLVGQTYEQYF
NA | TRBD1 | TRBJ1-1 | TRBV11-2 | TGTGCCAGCAGCCCCGGGACAGGAGTAGGAACTGAAGCTTTCTTT | CASSPGTGVGTEAFF
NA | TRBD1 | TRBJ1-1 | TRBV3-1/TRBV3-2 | TGTGCCAGCAGCCAAGGGGACAGGGGGCGAGGGAGGTCTGAAGCTTTCTTT | CASSQGDRGRGRSEAFF
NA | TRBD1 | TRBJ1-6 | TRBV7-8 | TGTGCCAGCAGCTTAGGGGACAGGGTATTGCCTTCACCCCTCCACTTT | CASSLGDRVLPSPLHF
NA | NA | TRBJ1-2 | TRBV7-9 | TGTGCCAGCAGCTCCGGGGAACTCTATGGCTACACCTTC | CASSSGELYGYTF
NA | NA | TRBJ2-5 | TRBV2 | TGTGCCAGCAGCCCTACTAGAGAGACCCAGTACTTC | CASSPTRETQYF